This TCR beta chain was observed in a study of lymphopenia after photon versus proton radiotherapy (dated by TCRdb to between 2018 and 2021). For the study in its entirety: In patients with gastrointestinal tumors who developed high-grade lymphopenia, the study compared the immunological effects of photon radiation therapy with those of proton radiation therapy. A cohort of approximately 20 patients with gastrointestinal tumors who received either photon or proton therapy and subsequently developed lymphopenia was included. The study aimed to characterize how the two radiation modalities differ in their impact on the immune system. The paper's findings and limits, for the study overall: The survival association was assessed only in patients who died, and better survival with proton therapy was presented by the authors as a possibility rather than a demonstrated result. During treatment, patients who received proton therapy stayed relatively stable, whereas patients who received photon therapy lost naive T cells and TCR diversity and gained effector/memory populations. Among patients across the cohort who died, overall survival time showed an inverse correlation with a larger post-nadir drop in TCR diversity. Once the lymphocyte count had reached its nadir, the repertoires of photon-treated patients showed oligoclonal expansion, particularly of CD8+ Temra cells, and this expansion drove the decline in diversity.

As regards this clone: Its antigen remains undetermined. One base away there is no much larger clone; base qualities are not given.

Library creation used the immunoSEQ multiplex PCR assay. T cell repertoires were profiled with deep sequencing of rearranged TCR beta loci together with multiparametric flow cytometry. In its TCRdb copy, this immuneACCESS table keeps in-frame sequences only and misses some clones. Where compared with another copy, unresolved V genes explain less than half of these, and the others have no known cause. The sample table contains 43,000 or so clones; only one count was recorded for 85% of them. Together, the top ten hold approximately 2.1% of the sample. The CDR3 covers 15 residues, taking in both the cysteine and the phenylalanine. Only CDR3 DNA is held: 45 bases, read in frame from base 1. The CDR1 and CDR2 encoded by the germline V gene are SGHRS and YFSETQ. V and J lose 0 bases and 10 bases, and a span of 17 bases separates them.

The chain joins TRBV5-1 to TRBJ2-1; a tentative D match to TRBD2 spans 5 bases. Sequenced here: peripheral blood, sampled from a patient treated with photon-based radiotherapy. This TCR derives from a man aged 35-49 years with gastric cancer. The CDR3 has the sequence CASSLAPLDLREQFF. At the DNA level, the sequence is TGCGCCAGCAGCTTGGCCCCACTAGACCTCCGGGAGCAGTTCTTC.